The clone carrying this T cell receptor beta chain was detected ten times or more. CDR3 length equals 14 residues. With 6 bases clipped from V and 7 bases from J, the junction kept 6 bases outside the gene matches. Germline-derived CDR1 and CDR2 are LNHDA and SQIVND (reference sequence). This sample stems from a study of blood T cell repertoires in COVID-19. Study details: The origin of the acute and convalescent COVID-19 samples was the United States, Italy and Spain. T cells, B-cell-depleted T cells, or PBMCs provided the cDNA or gDNA that served as material.

Per the original methods: Estimation of nucleated cell counts relied on the amplification of reference gene primers. The protocol was immunoSEQ multiplex PCR, while the TCRdb copy is restricted to in-frame clones and leaves out a portion. The V and J calls and clone size come from that table; D and trimming were worked out from the DNA. The table has some 400,000 clones, roughly 89% seen once. The rearrangement links TRBV19 to TRBJ2-2; 9 nucleotides line up with TRBD1. The TCR sequence derives from a man between 18 and 29 years old with active or convalescent COVID-19. Sequencing used peripheral blood. The CDR3 is CASRAQGAIGELFF. CDR3 DNA sequence: TGTGCCAGTAGGGCACAGGGGGCGATCGGGGAGCTGTTTTTT.